This T cell receptor (beta chain) was captured by sequencing in a study of blood T cell repertoires in COVID-19 (dated by TCRdb to the early 2020s). Background on the whole study: Collaborator samples came from the United States, Italy and Spain and covered acute and convalescent phases of COVID-19. The material from the prospective study consisted of cDNA or gDNA derived from T cells, B-cell-depleted T cells, or PBMCs. Subjects who had been exposed to COVID-19, were actively infected with it, or had recovered from it provided the deeply sampled blood TCRbeta repertoires that made up the dataset. The repertoires were released in a freely available public database meant as a resource for research on the immune response to SARS-CoV-2. The samples were drawn from two sources: the first 160 participants of the ongoing ImmuneRACE study, and 1,000 to 1,500 subjects contributed by 6 global collaborators. Sample metadata almost always included a de-identified subject ID, COVID-19 status, age in years and sex. Where HLA class I and class II types were available, the types were taken from metadata supplied by the sample provider, not from assay-based typing. General study outcomes and caveats: The quantity of clinical and demographic metadata differed by source and by participant and was supplied without curation.

As for this clone: Its cognate antigen has yet to be identified. The sample holds no much larger clone one base away, and base qualities are not on file.

The immunoSEQ Assay, a bias-controlled multiplex PCR, was used to amplify TCRbeta CDR3 regions from genomic DNA. In the original analysis: The number of nucleated cells in each sample was estimated from the amplification of reference gene primers within the assay. To quantify the absolute abundance of each unique TCRbeta CDR3 rearrangement, sequence reads were collapsed and filtered. For each sample, productive Simpson clonality was calculated as the square root of Simpson's diversity index over productive rearrangements. The immuneACCESS repertoire file appears here via TCRdb, limited to in-frame rearrangements. These files lack a portion of the clones; in checked studies, under half of the deficit traces to unresolved V genes, and the cause of the others is not known. The V and J calls and the clone size are those of that table, but D and trimming were determined from the DNA. The sample table holds under 100,000 clones, of which roughly 80% were seen once. The ten largest account for approximately 23% of the sample.

Each collaborating institution followed its own protocols to collect whole blood in K2EDTA tubes. For TCRbeta analysis, collaborators shipped samples in one of three forms: frozen whole blood, isolated PBMCs, or DNA extracted from either of those sample types. A distance of 15 bases separates the germline ends of V and J, which lose 6 bases and 7 bases respectively. Measured from the cysteine to the phenylalanine, the CDR3 is 13 residues long. Only the CDR3 DNA stays, 39 bases, in frame from base 1. The germline V gene specifies MNHEY as CDR1 and SVGAGI as CDR2. Recombination linked TRBV6-5 to TRBJ1-1; no D gene call is confident. The TCR originated in a man older than 75 with active or convalescent COVID-19. Material: peripheral blood. The nucleotides are TGTGCCAGCAGCCTGGGCCGGTTGGGTGAAGCTTTCTTT. This sequence encodes CASSLGRLGEAFF.